Shown below are 13 T cell receptor beta chains from a single sample sequenced in a study of blood T cell repertoires in COVID-19. Clones were read by immunoSEQ multiplex PCR, and TCRdb kept only the in-frame ones, dropping some. The sample yields approximately 250,000 clones, around 90% seen once. The sequenced material came from peripheral blood. These receptors were taken from a woman in her 70s with COVID-19, enrolled during active disease.

Comments on this clone: The same CDR3 is also encoded by other DNA sequences in this sample. V is TRBV6-5 and J is TRBJ1-2; 9 bases map to TRBD1. V lost 6 bases, J lost 5 bases, and 7 bases stayed unmatched. The CDR3 has 14 amino acids. Germline V gene data show CDR1 as MNHEY and CDR2 as SVGAGI. CDR3 sequence reads: CASRTGTGPYGYTF. The CDR3, as DNA: TGTGCCAGCAGAACCGGGACAGGGCCGTATGGCTACACCTTC.

The chain links TRBV19 to TRBJ1-5, with unresolved D. Germline V CDR1 and CDR2: LNHDA, SQIVND (reference sequence). The CDR3 is made up of 13 amino acids. The V gene lost 7 bases and the J gene lost 4 bases, with 11 bases spanning the gap. For the CDR3, the DNA is TGTGCCAGTAAGCTAGAAGCTAATCAGCCCCAGCATTTT. Its translation: CASKLEANQPQHF.

This chain links TRBV4-1 with TRBJ2-5; no clear D gene. V was shortened by 0 bases and J by 2 bases, with 10 bases between the two germline ends. Germline V gene sequence: CDR1 MGHRA, CDR2 YSYEKL. This CDR3 has 15 amino acids. The CDR3 spells CASSQDPGRQETQYF. CDR3 nucleotides: TGCGCCAGCAGCCAAGATCCAGGTCGGCAAGAGACCCAGTACTTC.

The rearrangement links TRBV30 to TRBJ1-1; D perhaps matches TRBD1 (5 bases). Trimming took off 0 bases at V and 4 bases at J, with 12 bases between the two ends. Germline V gene sequence: CDR1 GTSNPN, CDR2 SVGIG (reference sequence). The CDR3 loop spans 14 amino acids. CDR3 coding DNA: TGTGCCTGGAGTGTGGTAAACGGGGGCACTGAAGCTTTCTTT. Translated, it gives CAWSVVNGGTEAFF.

The genes are TRBV28 and TRBJ2-7; 8 nucleotides align to TRBD1. CDR1 is MDHEN, CDR2 SYDVKM, per germline. The CDR3 has 15 residues. V dropped 6 bases and J dropped 1; count of bases not matched to a gene: 8. CDR3 region: CASSPGQVISYEQYF. Written as DNA, the CDR3 is TGTGCCAGCAGCCCGGGACAGGTGATATCCTACGAGCAGTACTTC.

The V and J genes are TRBV21-1 and TRBJ2-7; the D call in the table, TRBD1, was not verified against the DNA. TRBV21-1 is a pseudogene. This CDR3 region has 16 residues. The CDR3: CASSKGPGARSYEQYF. The CDR3 region has the DNA TGTGCCAGCAGCAAAGGGCCAGGGGCCCGCTCCTACGAGCAGTACTTC.

This clone was detected a few times. The chain combines TRBV3-1 (or the pseudogene TRBV3-2) with TRBJ2-3; D uncertain. V dropped 9 bases and J dropped 1 base, with 8 bases sitting between them. Germline assignment: CDR1 LGHDT and CDR2 YNNKEL (reference sequence). The length of the CDR3 is 12 residues. CDR3: CASSGGTDTQYF. Written as DNA, the CDR3 is TGTGCCAGTAGTGGAGGCACAGATACGCAGTATTTT.

This CDR3 is CASSVLAGPYEQYF. CDR3 DNA sequence: TGTGCCAGCAGTGTACTAGCGGGGCCCTACGAGCAGTACTTC. The rearrangement links TRBV2 to TRBJ2-7; 10 bases map to TRBD2. The germline CDR1 and CDR2 sequences are SNHLY and FYNNEI. CDR3 length: 14 amino acids. The ends lost 4 bases at V and 2 bases at J; junction bases unmatched: 2.

On this clone: A junction boundary mismatches the germline segment, possibly from a read error. The CDR3 reads CASSLDPTASSNQPQHF. The CDR3 DNA reads TGTGCTAGCAGCTTAGACCCGACAGCCAGTAGCAATCAGCCCCAGCATTTT. The chain recombines TRBV7-7 with TRBJ1-5; D is possibly TRBD1 (5 bases). The CDR3 sequence is 17 residues long. Germline loops: CDR1 SSHAT, CDR2 FNYEAQ (reference sequence). Full variable domain (remainder filled in from reference TRBV7-7 and TRBJ1-5): GAGVSQSPRYKVTKRGQDVTLRCDPISSHATLYWYQQALGQGPEFLTYFNYEAQPDKSGLPSDRFSAERPEGSISTLTIQRTEQRDSAMYRCASSLDPTASSNQPQHFGDGTRLSIL.

The chain uses TRBV7-9 and TRBJ1-1, with 9 nucleotides matching TRBD1. CDR1 is SEHNR, CDR2 FQNEAQ, per germline (reference sequence). The CDR3 is 16 residues long. Losses at the gene ends were 1 base for V and 7 bases for J; bases not matched to a gene: 10. The CDR3 region is CASSLEGTGSTREAFF. In nucleotides, the CDR3 is TGTGCCAGCAGCTTAGAGGGGACAGGGAGTACCCGTGAAGCTTTCTTT.

On this clone: Within the sample, other DNA sequences also encode this same CDR3. The chain couples TRBV7-9 to TRBJ1-4; 9 bases line up with TRBD1. In germline, CDR1 is SEHNR, CDR2 FQNEAQ (reference sequence). The CDR3 is 14 amino acids. Trimming removed 5 bases from V and 4 bases from J; junction bases left unmatched: 2. The CDR3 DNA reads TGTGCCAGCAGCACGGGACAGGGTAATGAAAAACTGTTTTTT. Its protein product is CASSTGQGNEKLFF.

The J gene is TRBJ2-2, the V gene TRBV2; TRBD2 matches 14 bases. Trimming took 6 bases from V and 2 from J; bases not matched to a gene: 5. Looked up from germline, CDR1 is SNHLY and CDR2 is FYNNEI. The CDR3 has 17 residues. The chain's CDR3 is CASRAGTSGRNTGELFF. The CDR3 bases are TGTGCCAGCAGGGCCGGGACTAGCGGGAGAAACACCGGGGAGCTGTTTTTT.

This rearrangement joins TRBV10-3 to TRBJ2-5, with 10 bases fitting TRBD1. With 8 bases clipped from V and 2 bases from J, the junction kept 14 bases outside the gene matches. In germline, CDR1 is ENHRY, CDR2 SYGVKD. This CDR3 has 17 residues. Here the CDR3 DNA reads TGTGCCATCGGGCCCAAGACAGGGGGCTCAGGTCAAGAGACCCAGTACTTC. Residues: CAIGPKTGGSGQETQYF.